This record covers a single T cell receptor (beta chain). This clonotype was seen many times. This receptor's antigen is unknown. One base away there is no much larger clone; base qualities are not given. CDR1 and CDR2 were assigned from the germline V gene as SGHAT and FQNNGV. The V end loses 3 bases and the J end loses 6 bases, and a stretch of 9 bases separates them. The CDR3 runs 12 amino acids, cysteine and phenylalanine included. The only DNA kept is the CDR3, 36 bases in frame from the first base. Libraries were prepared through PCR. The listed sequencing device is Illumina HiSeq 4000. Bulk TCR libraries were made following a previously described method, with the TCR primers given in Table S5. Purification of total RNA was performed with the Qiagen AllPrep DNA/RNA kit. Before analysis, reads from multiple sequencing runs of the same library were pooled. In the source study's methods: Reads were retained only if the reads had an exact TCR constant sequence, and the retained reads were trimmed to 150 nt and grouped according to their 12-nt molecular barcodes. Reads in each barcode group were sub-clustered using a 15% Levenshtein threshold, and a quality-weighted consensus sequence was built for each RNA molecule. Non-functional sequences were filtered out, along with any lower-count sequence sitting one edit away from another sequence. Based on fitting two negative binomial distributions, any barcode sub-cluster with under 20% of the maximum read count was discarded. TCRdb redid the processing of the public reads, applying fastp at Q25 and MiXCR, and retained in-frame beta chains. When rows share a CDR3 protein, they turn into one entry using the most common DNA and genes. The V and J calls and clone size are TCRdb's, not the authors'. Present in this sample are under 85,000 distinct CDR3 sequences, about a sixth of which were seen just once. 1.3% to 1.5% of the sample rests with the top ten.

Libraries of naive CD8 T cells were built from anywhere between about 19,000 and 1,000,000 sorted cells, with 10%, 30% or 50% of the purified RNA used. On a BD FACSAria II, naive CD8 T cells were FACS-sorted as CD8+CD4-CCR7+CD45RA+ and collected into RLT Plus buffer. Roughly nine TCR copies' worth of Jurkat RNA were spiked into roughly 19,000-1,000,000 naive CD8 T cell samples to test detection sensitivity. CD8 T cells were enriched with RosetteSep CD8+ T Cell Enrichment Cocktail and Ficoll-Paque, followed by ACK red cell lysis. This record comes from a study of molecular identifiers for immune sequencing clone quantification listed by TCRdb under 2018. For context, the study as a whole: For a replicate experiment, the RNA from either around 20,000 or 100,000 naive CD8 T cells was divided into five aliquots, and four of those aliquots went on to sequencing. CD8 T cells were used in a methods study to benchmark molecular-identifier clustering-based TCR repertoire sequencing (MIDCIRS) and TCR RNA copy counting.

What the study reported, not specific to this receptor: Approximately 3 recovered TCR RNA copies per cell were obtained by modeling, versus approximately 10 by digital PCR, implying a capture efficiency of about 30%. The naive libraries included spiked-in Jurkat TCR RNA (about ten copies' worth), and this Jurkat TCR RNA is not part of the donor repertoire. Without barcode sub-clustering, chimeric consensus sequences inflated TCR diversity; chimeras reached as high as 47%. Identical TCR molecules sharing a barcode could cause highly expanded clone sizes to be underestimated. In CMV-specific effector cells, clones with more than 20 RNA copies contained over 97% of molecules, whereas in naive cells such clones contained under 1% of molecules. Even against a background of some 920,000 naive CD8 T cells, spiked-in Jurkat TCR RNA amounting to a single cell's worth was reported to be detectable.

Sequencing used naive CD8+ T cells from blood, with Jurkat cell RNA spiked in. This sample's cell subset or site label indicates: FACS-sorted CD8+CD4-CCR7+CD45RA+ naive T cells. The TCR originated in a human donor in good health. Some libraries in this study had Jurkat cell RNA spiked in. This receptor chain uses TRBV11-2 and TRBJ2-7, with the D gene uncertain. The DNA sequence follows: TGTGCCAGCAGCTTCGCCCTTGGCGAGCAGTACTTC. This sequence encodes CASSFALGEQYF.